This T cell receptor beta chain was identified during a study of CD8+CD57+ T cells in acquired aplastic anemia (dated by TCRdb to between 2017 and 2018). Looking at the study overall: Extracted DNA from sorted CD4+ and CD8+ cells averaged around 3.3 ug, ranging from about 0.2 to 30 ug. CD8+CD57+ expansion was defined as a frequency above the mean frequency observed in healthy subjects.

Genomic DNA was used as template for profiling of TCR beta VDJ combinations and CDR3 sequences. An Illumina HiSeq 2000 was used for TCR repertoire sequencing. For the original study's pipeline: Repertoire assessment relied on Simpson's diversity index, CDR3 size and DJ length profiles, and TRBV/TRBJ rearrangement plots. Whichever DNA sequence was most abundant in the deep sequencing data was defined as the immunodominant clone. CDR3 amino acid sequences were screened for sharing across subjects and compared with published repertoires and the VDJdb database. TCRdb trimmed public reads at Q25 via fastp, called clones via MiXCR and kept in-frame beta chains. CDR3 protein sequences are deduplicated, and each keeps its most common genes and DNA. It is TCRdb's table, rather than the study itself, that gives the V and J calls and clone size. The sample includes about 190,000 distinct CDR3 sequences, with just under 50% observed a single time. Over 7.5% of the sample belongs to the ten largest clones.

This clonotype was picked up many times. Its binding antigen is unknown. No base quality information exists; no much larger clone differs at one position. Including cysteine and phenylalanine, the CDR3 has 17 amino acids. Just the 51-base CDR3 DNA is kept, in frame starting at base 1. V has 3 bases trimmed and J has 0 bases trimmed; junction bases matching no gene number 5. The CDR1 and CDR2 encoded by the germline V gene are SGHRS and YFSETQ. Expansion of CD8+CD57+ cells had been shown by flow cytometry in the patients chosen for sequencing. Every patient had severe acquired aplastic anemia, diagnosed using the International Study of Aplastic Anemia and Agranulocytosis and Camitta criteria. No therapy had been received by the patients at the time of blood sampling. TCR repertoires of sorted CD4+ and CD8+ blood T cells from severe aplastic anemia patients and healthy subjects were deep-sequenced in the study. In the USA, patient enrollment took place under clinicaltrials.gov protocols 00001620, 01623167, 00001397, 00071045, 00081523 and 00961064. Ficoll-Paque density gradient centrifugation was used to isolate peripheral blood mononuclear cells. Before DNA extraction, CD4+ and CD8+ T cells were sorted by FACS or by magnetic beads.

The investigation overall reported the following: Roughly 30 CD8+ CDR3 sequences were shared between patients and controls but appeared highly expressed in patients and within their immunodominant clones. CD8+ Simpson's diversity did not differ significantly between patients and healthy controls (P=0.060).

The clonotype was recovered from a human donor with aplastic anemia. The chain employs TRBV5-1 and TRBJ2-7; TRBD2 fits 14 bases in the junction. The sequencing input was sorted CD4+, CD8+, or CD8+CD57+ T cells (not recorded which) from PBMCs. The DNA is TGCGCCAGCAGCTGGGGACTAGCGGGAGTTCCCTCCTACGAGCAGTACTTC. Translated, this gives CASSWGLAGVPSYEQYF.